The 3 T cell receptor beta chains reported below all come from one sample, sequenced in a study of vaccination effects on CD4 cells after COVID-19. Their antigens remain unidentified. TCRdb's table, derived via immunoSEQ multiplex PCR, lists solely in-frame clones and lacks some. The sample shows 25,000 or so clones, less than 85% of them seen only once. ViraFEST assay sequencing came after antigen-specific CD4+ T cells were expanded with viral peptide pools. Isolating CD4+ T cells followed 9 to 10 days of culture. Every participant took two doses of the BNT162b2 or mRNA-1273 vaccine. Here the sequenced sample was CD4+ T cells from PBMCs cultured with SARS-CoV-2 spike peptides, taken after COVID-19 vaccination. The receptors come from a human donor who received a COVID-19 vaccine.

The chain couples TRBV6-1 to TRBJ2-5; 10 nucleotides match TRBD2. CDR1 is MNHNS and CDR2 is SASEGT in the germline V gene. The CDR3 runs 16 residues. Trimming removed 2 bases from V and 6 bases from J; junction bases left unmatched: 9. CDR3 DNA sequence: TGTGCCAGCAGTGAATCGTCTAGCGGGGGAGGGAAGACCCAGTACTTC. Its protein product is CASSESSSGGGKTQYF.

CDR3 amino acids: CASSLRRDEKLFF. The CDR3 DNA reads as TGTGCCAGCAGTCTCCGGAGGGACGAAAAACTGTTTTTT. V usage is TRBV6-2 or TRBV6-3 and J usage is TRBJ1-4; perhaps TRBD1 as D (5 bases). CDR3 length: 13 amino acids. CDR1 and CDR2 from the germline V gene are MNHEY and SVGEGT. The ends were cut back, 5 bases at V and 8 bases at J, with 12 bases in the middle.

The chain couples TRBV9 to TRBJ1-5; 9 bases map to TRBD1. CDR3 size: 14 residues. J lost 7 bases, V lost 4 bases, and 6 bases had no gene match. CDR1 is SGDLS and CDR2 is YYNGEE in the germline V gene. The CDR3 spells CASSSGQGWQPQHF. CDR3 sequence (DNA): TGTGCCAGCAGCTCTGGACAGGGGTGGCAGCCCCAGCATTTT.